A selection of T cell receptor beta chains follows, all from one sample in a study of cytomegalovirus exposure and HLA in healthy donors. TCRdb's copy holds only in-frame clones and misses some; the assay was immunoSEQ multiplex PCR. The sample holds 250,000 to 350,000 clones, roughly 90% seen once. The material sequenced was PBMCs. The receptor set was obtained from a middle-aged man in good health and CMV-seropositive. Both conserved end residues are part of each CDR3. The D gene is left open where the match is weak. The listing skips clone size in some rows; elsewhere it reads once, few, many or a size class.

clone_size | j_call | d_call | v_call | cdr3_aa | cdr3_nt
. | TRBJ1-1 | TRBD1 | TRBV4-1 | CASSQQGVMTEAFF | TGCGCCAGCAGTCAACAGGGGGTGATGACTGAAGCTTTCTTT
few | TRBJ2-3 | . | TRBV28 | CASTRTGHPMDTQYF | TGTGCCAGCACCAGAACGGGACACCCAATGGATACGCAGTATTTT
. | TRBJ1-5 | . | TRBV18 | CASSPRQGNQPQHF | TGTGCCAGCTCACCCCGACAGGGCAATCAGCCCCAGCATTTT
. | TRBJ2-3 | TRBD2 | TRBV5-1 | CASSPGLAGARGTDTQYF | TGCGCCAGCAGCCCCGGACTAGCGGGAGCTCGGGGCACAGATACGCAGTATTTT
. | TRBJ2-1 | . | TRBV5-1 | CASSLAGYTGNEQFF | TGCGCCAGCAGCTTGGCAGGCTACACGGGGAATGAGCAGTTCTTC
. | TRBJ2-7 | . | TRBV21-1 | CASSKVVDEQYF | TGTGCCAGCAGCAAAGTGGTAGACGAGCAGTACTTC
once | TRBJ2-2 | TRBD1 | TRBV2 | CASSEQGVVYNSGELFF | TGTGCCAGCAGTGAACAGGGGGTAGTCTATAACTCCGGGGAGCTGTTTTTT
. | TRBJ2-1 | . | TRBV19 | CASSSRQFSGEQFF | TGTGCCAGTAGCTCGAGACAGTTTTCGGGTGAGCAGTTCTTC
. | TRBJ2-5 | TRBD1 | TRBV6-1 | CASSMDRGGETQYF | TGTGCCAGCAGTATGGACAGGGGCGGTGAGACCCAGTACTTC
. | TRBJ1-2 | . | TRBV29-1 | CSVGTEGYTF | TGCAGCGTTGGGACAGAAGGCTACACCTTC
. | TRBJ1-1 | . | TRBV6-5 | CASSEEGNTEAFF | TGTGCCAGCAGTGAGGAGGGGAACACTGAAGCTTTCTTT
. | TRBJ2-1 | . | TRBV19 | CASSRTGFNEQFF | TGTGCCAGTAGTAGAACAGGATTCAATGAGCAGTTCTTC
. | TRBJ1-1 | . | TRBV6-1 | CASSLYVSGDTEAFF | TGTGCCAGCAGCCTTTATGTTTCAGGGGACACTGAAGCTTTCTTT
. | TRBJ2-2 | . | TRBV9 | CASSVGVPGTGELFF | TGTGCCAGCAGCGTAGGGGTTCCGGGCACCGGGGAGCTGTTTTTT
. | TRBJ1-5 | . | TRBV7-9 | CSSSRDNQPQHF | TGTTCCAGCAGCCGCGATAATCAGCCCCAGCATTTT
. | TRBJ2-1 | TRBD2 | TRBV4-2 | CASSTGTSGSRTSYNEQFF | TGTGCCAGCAGCACCGGGACTAGCGGTTCAAGGACCTCCTACAATGAGCAGTTCTTC
. | TRBJ2-7 | . | TRBV2 | CASSVEGESYEQYF | TGTGCCAGCAGTGTCGAGGGAGAGTCCTACGAGCAGTACTTC
. | TRBJ1-2 | . | TRBV2 | CASSVGSGNYGYTF | TGTGCCAGCAGTGTAGGGTCAGGGAACTATGGCTACACCTTC
. | TRBJ1-4 | TRBD1 | TRBV5-1 | CASSLRQGGEKLFF | TGCGCCAGCAGCTTGAGACAGGGGGGTGAAAAACTGTTTTTT
. | TRBJ2-7 | . | TRBV6-5 | CASSLRGYEQYF | TGTGCCAGCAGTTTGCGGGGCTACGAGCAGTACTTC
once | TRBJ2-1 | TRBD2 | TRBV7-9 | CASSWDRTSGDNEQFF | TGTGCCAGCAGCTGGGACCGGACTAGCGGTGACAATGAGCAGTTCTTC
. | TRBJ1-5 | . | TRBV27 | CASSGPNNQPQHF | TGTGCCAGCAGTGGTCCTAACAATCAGCCCCAGCATTTT
. | TRBJ1-5 | . | TRBV28 | CASSLRRDNQPQHF | TGTGCCAGCAGTTTGAGGAGGGACAATCAGCCCCAGCATTTT
. | TRBJ2-4 | . | TRBV10-3 | CASGTAGNIQYF | TGTGCCAGCGGGACGGCCGGGAACATTCAGTACTTC
. | TRBJ2-7 | TRBD2 | TRBV5-1 | CASSLVQRGSYEQYF | TGCGCCAGCAGCTTGGTTCAGCGGGGCTCCTACGAGCAGTACTTC
. | TRBJ2-2 | TRBD2 | TRBV28 | CASSATSGNTGELFF | TGTGCCAGCAGTGCGACTAGCGGGAACACCGGGGAGCTGTTTTTT
. | TRBJ2-3 | TRBD2 | TRBV6-1 | CASSESGGPPDTQYF | TGTGCCAGCAGTGAATCGGGAGGGCCGCCAGATACGCAGTATTTT
. | TRBJ2-3 | TRBD2 | TRBV9 | CASSHRPRLAEEDTQYF | TGTGCCAGCAGCCACCGCCCCCGGCTAGCGGAGGAGGATACGCAGTATTTT
few | TRBJ2-2 | TRBD1 | TRBV6-5 | CASSYSYRGGTGELFF | TGTGCCAGCAGTTACTCGTACAGGGGTGGGACCGGGGAGCTGTTTTTT
. | TRBJ2-1 | TRBD2 | TRBV19 | CASRKGRLAGSSYNEQFF | TGTGCCAGTAGAAAGGGGAGACTAGCGGGGAGCTCCTACAATGAGCAGTTCTTC
once | TRBJ2-3 | TRBD1 | TRBV7-9 | CASSVAGGLRITDTQYF | TGTGCCAGCAGCGTCGCAGGGGGCCTCAGAATTACAGATACGCAGTATTTT
. | TRBJ2-7 | . | TRBV7-9 | CASSLEDSPEQYF | TGTGCCAGCAGCTTAGAAGACAGTCCCGAGCAGTACTTC
once | TRBJ2-7 | . | TRBV21-1 | CAWRGVGGEQYF | TGTGCCTGGCGGGGGGTGGGCGGGGAGCAGTACTTC
. | TRBJ2-1 | TRBD2 | TRBV2 | CASSQTSGRAEQFF | TGTGCCAGCAGTCAGACTAGCGGGAGGGCCGAGCAGTTCTTC
. | TRBJ2-7 | TRBD2 | TRBV19 | CASSMGGSGLEQYF | TGTGCCAGTAGTATGGGAGGGAGTGGGCTAGAGCAGTACTTC
once | TRBJ2-5 | . | TRBV18 | CASSPSAGRGEQYF | TGTGCCAGCTCACCTTCGGCAGGGCGGGGTGAGCAGTACTTC